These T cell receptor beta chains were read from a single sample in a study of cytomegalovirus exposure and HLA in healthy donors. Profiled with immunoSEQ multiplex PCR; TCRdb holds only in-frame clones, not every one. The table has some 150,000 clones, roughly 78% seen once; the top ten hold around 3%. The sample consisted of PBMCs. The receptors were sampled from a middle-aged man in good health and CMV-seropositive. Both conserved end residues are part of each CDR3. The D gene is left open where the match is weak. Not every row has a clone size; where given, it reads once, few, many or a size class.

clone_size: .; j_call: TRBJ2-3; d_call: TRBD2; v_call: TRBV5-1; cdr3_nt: TGCGCCAGCAGCTTGGAACCACGGGCGGGAGGGGTAACAGATACGCAGTATTTT; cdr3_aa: CASSLEPRAGGVTDTQYF
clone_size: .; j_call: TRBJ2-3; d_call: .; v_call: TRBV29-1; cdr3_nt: TGCAGCGTTGATCCGGGGACAGATACGCAGTATTTT; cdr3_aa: CSVDPGTDTQYF
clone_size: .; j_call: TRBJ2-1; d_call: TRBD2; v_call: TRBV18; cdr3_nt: TGTGCCAGCTCACCACCGGGACTAGCGGGAGGTGAGCAGTTCTTC; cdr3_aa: CASSPPGLAGGEQFF
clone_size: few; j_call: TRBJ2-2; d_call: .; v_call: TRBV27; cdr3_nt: TGTGCCAGCGGACCCTATAGCGTCCGAGGCCACACCGGGGAGCTGTTTTTT; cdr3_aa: CASGPYSVRGHTGELFF
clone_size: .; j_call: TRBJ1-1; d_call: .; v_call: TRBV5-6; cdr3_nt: TGTGCCAGCGTTTGGTCGAACTTAAACACTGAAGCTTTCTTT; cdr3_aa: CASVWSNLNTEAFF
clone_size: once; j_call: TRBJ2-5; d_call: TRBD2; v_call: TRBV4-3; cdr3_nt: TGCGCCAGCAGCCAAGATTTGGGGTTCGGTCTAGCGGGAGCGGAGACCCAGTACTTC; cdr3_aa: CASSQDLGFGLAGAETQYF
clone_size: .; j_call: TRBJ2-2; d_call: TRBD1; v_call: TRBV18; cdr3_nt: TGTGCCAGCTCACCGTCCGGGACAGGGGACACCGGGGAGCTGTTTTTT; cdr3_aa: CASSPSGTGDTGELFF
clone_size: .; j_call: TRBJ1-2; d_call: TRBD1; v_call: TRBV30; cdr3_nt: TGTGCCTGGAGGGGACAGGGGGGAAACTATGGCTACACCTTC; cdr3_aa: CAWRGQGGNYGYTF
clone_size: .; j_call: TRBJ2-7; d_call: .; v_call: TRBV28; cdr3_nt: TGTGCCAGCAGTCCAACCCTGACAGTTGACGAGCAGTACTTC; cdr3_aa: CASSPTLTVDEQYF
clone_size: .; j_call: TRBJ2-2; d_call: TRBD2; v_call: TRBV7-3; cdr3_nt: TGTGCCAGCAGCTCCACTAGCGCTACCGGGGAGCTGTTTTTT; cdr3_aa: CASSSTSATGELFF
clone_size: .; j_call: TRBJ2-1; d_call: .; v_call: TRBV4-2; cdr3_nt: TGTGCCAGCAGCCAAGAATGGGACACGAGCTCCTACAATGAGCAGTTCTTC; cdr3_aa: CASSQEWDTSSYNEQFF
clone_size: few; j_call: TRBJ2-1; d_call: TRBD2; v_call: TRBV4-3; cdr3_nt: TGCGCCAGCAGCCAAGGGGCGGGAGGGTATGAGCAGTTCTTC; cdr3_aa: CASSQGAGGYEQFF
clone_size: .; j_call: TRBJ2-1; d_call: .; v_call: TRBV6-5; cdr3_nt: TGTGCCAGCAGTTACGTCGCAGGGAATGAGCAGTTCTTC; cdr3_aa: CASSYVAGNEQFF
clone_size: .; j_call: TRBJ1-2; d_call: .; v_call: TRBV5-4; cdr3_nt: TGTGCCAGCAGCTTGTCTGGTCGGGGCTACACCTTC; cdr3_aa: CASSLSGRGYTF
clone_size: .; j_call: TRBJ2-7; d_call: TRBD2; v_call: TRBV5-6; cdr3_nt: TGTGCCAGCAGAAGGCGGGAGGGGGCCTACGAGCAGTACTTC; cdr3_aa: CASRRREGAYEQYF
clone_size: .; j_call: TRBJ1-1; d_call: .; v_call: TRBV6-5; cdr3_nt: TGTGCCAGCAGTTACTCCCGGGGAATCGTCACTGAAGCTTTCTTT; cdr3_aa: CASSYSRGIVTEAFF
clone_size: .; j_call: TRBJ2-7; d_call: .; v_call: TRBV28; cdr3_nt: TGTGCCAGCAGTTCGAACCGGGTCCAGGAGCAGTACTTC; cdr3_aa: CASSSNRVQEQYF
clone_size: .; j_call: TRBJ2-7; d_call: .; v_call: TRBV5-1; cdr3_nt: TGCGCCAGCAGCTTGCCTGAGTCCCGCGAGCAGTACTTC; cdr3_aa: CASSLPESREQYF
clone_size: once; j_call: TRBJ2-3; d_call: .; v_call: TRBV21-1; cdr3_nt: TGTGCCAGCAGCAAATTTGCGTCCCCCAAATGCAAACTAGCGAGGGTTGCAGATACGCAGTATTTT; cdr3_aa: CASSKFASPKCKLARVADTQYF
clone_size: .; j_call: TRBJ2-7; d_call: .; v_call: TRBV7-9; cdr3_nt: TGTTCCAGCAGCTCCGATCAGGGTCAAGGCGAGCAGTACTTC; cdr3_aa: CSSSSDQGQGEQYF
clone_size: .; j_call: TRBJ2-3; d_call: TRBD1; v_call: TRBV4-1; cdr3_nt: TGCGCCAGCAGCCAAGAACCTAATCTCGGGACAGGGAGGCGCACAGATACGCAGTATTTT; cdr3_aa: CASSQEPNLGTGRRTDTQYF
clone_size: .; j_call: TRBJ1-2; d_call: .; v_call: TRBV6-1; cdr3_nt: TGTGCCAGCAGTGAATGGGGCAACTATGGCTACACCTTC; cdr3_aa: CASSEWGNYGYTF
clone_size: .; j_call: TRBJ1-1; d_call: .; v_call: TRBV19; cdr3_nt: TGTGCCAGTTCCCGACTGAGCACTGAAGCTTTCTTT; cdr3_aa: CASSRLSTEAFF
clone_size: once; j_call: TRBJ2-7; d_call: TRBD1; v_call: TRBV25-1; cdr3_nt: TGTGCCAGCCGAAGTTCCGGGACAGGTTTTTACGAGCAGTACTTC; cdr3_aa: CASRSSGTGFYEQYF
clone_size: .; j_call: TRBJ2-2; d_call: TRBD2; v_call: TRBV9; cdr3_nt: TGTGCCAGCAGCATCCTAGCGGGAGGGGACACCGGGGAGCTGTTTTTT; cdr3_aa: CASSILAGGDTGELFF
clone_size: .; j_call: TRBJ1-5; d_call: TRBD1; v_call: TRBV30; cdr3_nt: TGTGCCTGGAGTTCTCACCCCCAGACAGGGGTGGGAAATCAGCCCCAGCATTTT; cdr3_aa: CAWSSHPQTGVGNQPQHF
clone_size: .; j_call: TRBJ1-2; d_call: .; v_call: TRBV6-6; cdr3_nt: TGTGCCAGCGGGGTTAATACAGGGTCGGGTGGCTACACCTTC; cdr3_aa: CASGVNTGSGGYTF
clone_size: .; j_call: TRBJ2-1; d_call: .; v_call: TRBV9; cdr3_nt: TGTGCCAGCAGCGTTCTAGCGAGTGGATCCAATGAGCAGTTCTTC; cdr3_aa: CASSVLASGSNEQFF
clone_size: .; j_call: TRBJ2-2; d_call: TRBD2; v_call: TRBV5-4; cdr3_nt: TGTGCCAGCAGCTCTCCGGGACGGGAGGGCACCGGGGAGCTGTTTTTT; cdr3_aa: CASSSPGREGTGELFF